This entry concerns a single TCR beta chain. Antigen: not known. V lost 5 bases, J lost 5 bases, and 16 bases lay in between. CDR1 is MNHNS, CDR2 SASEGT, per germline. The length of the CDR3 is 15 residues. Documented time point: baseline, week 1 (first vaccination visit). Treatment meaning: pre-vaccination baseline after standard-of-care therapy. Clones were sequenced by immunoSEQ multiplex PCR, and TCRdb holds only the in-frame ones, with some missing. The data contain about 21,000 clones, approximately 85% of them singletons. The data derive from a study of a mutant IDH1 vaccine in newly diagnosed glioma. Study summary: Patients were pretreated with radiotherapy, temozolomide, or both, mostly both.

Overall study results and limits: Vaccine-induced immune responses were detected in over 90% of patients.

Sample: PBMCs, taken from a glioma patient treated with radiotherapy, temozolomide or both. The chain uses TRBV6-1 and TRBJ1-5; D perhaps matches TRBD1 (5 bases). The source is a man in his forties or fifties with glioma. The chain's CDR3 is CASSRTGLTDQPQHF. In DNA form, the CDR3 reads TGTGCCAGCAGTCGAACGGGGCTAACCGATCAGCCCCAGCATTTT.